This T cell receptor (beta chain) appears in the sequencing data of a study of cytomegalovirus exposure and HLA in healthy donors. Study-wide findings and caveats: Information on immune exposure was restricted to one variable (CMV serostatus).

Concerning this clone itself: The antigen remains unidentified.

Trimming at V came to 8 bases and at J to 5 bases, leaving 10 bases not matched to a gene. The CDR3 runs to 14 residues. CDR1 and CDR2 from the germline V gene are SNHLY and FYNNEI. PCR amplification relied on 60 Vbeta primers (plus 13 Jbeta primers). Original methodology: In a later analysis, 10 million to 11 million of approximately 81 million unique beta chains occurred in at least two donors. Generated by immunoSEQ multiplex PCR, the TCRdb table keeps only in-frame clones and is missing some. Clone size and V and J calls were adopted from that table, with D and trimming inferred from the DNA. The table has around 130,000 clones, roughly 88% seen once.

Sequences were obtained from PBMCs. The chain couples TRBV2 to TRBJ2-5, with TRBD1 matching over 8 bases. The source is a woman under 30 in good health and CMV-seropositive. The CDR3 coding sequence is TGTGCCAGCCTGCCTGGGACAGGTCAGGAGACCCAGTACTTC. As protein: CASLPGTGQETQYF.